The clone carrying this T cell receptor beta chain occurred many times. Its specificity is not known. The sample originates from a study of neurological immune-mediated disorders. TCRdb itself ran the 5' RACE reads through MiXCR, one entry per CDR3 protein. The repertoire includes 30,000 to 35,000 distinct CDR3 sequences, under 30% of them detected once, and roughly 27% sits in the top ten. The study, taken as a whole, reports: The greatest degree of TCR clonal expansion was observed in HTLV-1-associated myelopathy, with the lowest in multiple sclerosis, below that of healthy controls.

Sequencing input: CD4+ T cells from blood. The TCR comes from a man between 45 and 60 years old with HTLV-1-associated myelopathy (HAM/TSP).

The DNA for the CDR3 is TGCAGTGCTCGATTGACAGGGTCGGCCAAAAACATTCAGTACTTC. This translates into CSARLTGSAKNIQYF. The chain couples TRBV20-1 to TRBJ2-4, with 7 bases matching TRBD1. Germline V gene lookup returns CDR1 DFQATT and CDR2 SNEGSKA (reference sequence). CDR3 length equals 15 residues. V lost 5 bases to trimming and J lost 1 base; unmatched junction nucleotides: 8.